The 27 T cell receptor beta chains reported below all come from one sample, sequenced in a study of shared clonotypes between healthy human individuals (dated by TCRdb to the early 2020s). The library was generated by the immunoSEQ multiplex PCR assay. TCRdb holds this immuneACCESS table with in-frame rearrangements only. Some clones are missing; in checked studies, unresolved V genes explain under half, and the rest has no known cause. For this sample the table gives 850,000 to 1,100,000 clones, of which approximately 80% were detected only once. Almost 0.9% of the sample comes from the top ten. The sample consisted of memory CD4+ T cells from PBMCs. The cell subset or site tag for this specimen amounts to: CD45RA-negative fraction. These receptors originate from a man between 18 and 35 years old in good health. Some clones in this sample may be carry-over from other donors' samples.

The chain carries TRBV9 and TRBJ2-5; TRBD1 or TRBD2 may be the D gene (6 bases each). V shed 4 bases and J shed 5 bases, with 18 bases lying between them. There are 15 residues in the CDR3. Germline V gene lookup returns CDR1 SGDLS and CDR2 YYNGEE. The CDR3 nucleotides read TGTGCCAGCAGCCCCACGGGGGCGCCCCGGGAGACCCAGTACTTC. This sequence encodes CASSPTGAPRETQYF. Full variable domain (rest looked up from reference TRBV9 and TRBJ2-5): DSGVTQTPKHLITATGQRVTLRCSPRSGDLSVYWYQQSLDQGLQFLIQYYNGEERAKGNILERFSAQQFPDLHSELNLSSLELGDSALYFCASSPTGAPRETQYFGPGTRLLVL.

This clone has only a few counts. The rearrangement uses TRBV19 and TRBJ2-2; D uncertain. Germline assignment: CDR1 LNHDA and CDR2 SQIVND (reference sequence). The length of the CDR3 is 13 residues. Trimming shortened V by 1 base and J by 5 bases, and 5 bases separated the two germline ends. CDR3 loop: CASSIGGTGELFF. CDR3 bases: TGTGCCAGTAGTATAGGGGGTACCGGGGAGCTGTTTTTT.

The chain couples TRBV6-5 to TRBJ2-2; perhaps D is TRBD1 or TRBD2 (5 bases each). The length of the CDR3 is 15 residues. Germline V CDR1 and CDR2: MNHEY, SVGAGI. V was trimmed by 6 bases and J by 0 bases, leaving 11 bases between them. The CDR3 reads CASSRDLSNTGELFF. The CDR3 DNA is TGTGCCAGCAGCCGGGACCTGTCGAACACCGGGGAGCTGTTTTTT.

This clone has only a few counts. The sample has other DNA sequences that encode this CDR3 too. This chain uses TRBV7-2 with TRBJ2-6; D might be TRBD1 or TRBD2, each matching 6 bases. V dropped 3 bases and J dropped 2 bases, with 8 bases sitting between them. This CDR3 comprises 15 residues. The germline V gene encodes CDR1 SGHTA and CDR2 FQGNSA. CDR3 DNA: TGTGCCAGCAGCTTCGGGGGCCCTGGGGCCAACGTCCTGACTTTC. It specifies CASSFGGPGANVLTF.

The rearrangement uses TRBV4-2 and TRBJ1-2; no definite D call. V was trimmed by 0 bases and J by 4 bases, leaving 12 bases between them. The CDR3 is made up of 15 amino acids. The V gene's germline CDR1 is LGHNA and CDR2 YNFKEQ. CDR3: CASSQDGRGSYGYTF. The CDR3 bases are TGTGCCAGCAGCCAAGATGGGCGGGGTAGCTATGGCTACACCTTC.

Concerning this clone itself: One junction end does not reproduce the germline sequence, and a read error may be involved. In the same sample, other DNA sequences code for this CDR3. The V gene is TRBV30, the J gene TRBJ2-6; TRBD1 matches at 9 bases. The germline gives CDR1 GTSNPN, CDR2 SVGIG (reference sequence). The CDR3 runs 15 residues. CDR3 sequence: CARDRDVSGANVLTF. The DNA for the CDR3 is TGTGCCCGGGACAGGGATGTTTCTGGGGCCAACGTCCTGACCTTC.

The chain recombines TRBV19 with TRBJ2-6; no clear D. Trimming took off 7 bases at V and 0 bases at J, with 16 bases between the two ends. Germline V lookup: CDR1 LNHDA, CDR2 SQIVND (reference sequence). This CDR3 comprises 17 residues. CDR3 protein: CASTKDGPHSGANVLTF. As DNA, the CDR3 is TGTGCCAGTACCAAGGACGGTCCCCACTCTGGGGCCAACGTCCTGACTTTC. Filled out from reference TRBV19 and TRBJ2-6, the complete variable domain reads DGGITQSPKYLFRKEGQNVTLSCEQNLNHDAMYWYRQDPGQGLRLIYYSQIVNDFQKGDIAEGYSVSREKKESFPLTVTSAQKNPTAFYLCASTKDGPHSGANVLTFGAGSRLTVL.

The table lists this clone with a few counts. V usage is TRBV5-1 and J usage is TRBJ1-1, with 10 bases fitting TRBD1. V was clipped by 0 bases and J by 6 bases; unmatched bases: 5. CDR3 length: 15 residues. Germline CDR1 SGHRS, CDR2 YFSETQ. The CDR3 nucleotides read TGCGCCAGCAGCTTGGAGACAGGGGGCATATCTGAAGCTTTCTTT. Translated, it gives CASSLETGGISEAFF.

The V call is TRBV18, the J call TRBJ2-3; D is unclear. V was shortened by 1 base and J by 4 bases, with 6 bases between the two germline ends. This CDR3 is 13 amino acids long. Germline V lookup: CDR1 KGHSH, CDR2 LQKENI. CDR3 sequence (DNA): TGTGCCAGCTCACCACTTCCAGCAGATACGCAGTATTTT. Residues: CASSPLPADTQYF.

This clone was observed once. This chain joins TRBV19 and TRBJ2-5; D gene ambiguous. Germline loops: CDR1 LNHDA, CDR2 SQIVND (reference sequence). The CDR3 covers 13 residues. Trimming removed 7 bases from V and 4 bases from J, with 13 bases in between. CDR3 bases: TGTGCCAGTAAACCCGACACGGCAGAGACCCAGTACTTC. As protein: CASKPDTAETQYF.

V and J are TRBV5-1 and TRBJ2-7; D not resolved. Germline assignment: CDR1 SGHRS and CDR2 YFSETQ. The CDR3 covers 14 residues. The V end was cut by 3 bases, the J end by 0 bases, with 10 bases between. CDR3 in DNA: TGCGCCAGCAGCTCTCCCGAAAGCTCCTACGAGCAGTACTTC. Its translation is CASSSPESSYEQYF.

This clone showed up just a few times. V is TRBV6-5 and J is TRBJ1-4; no clear D gene. This CDR3 is 13 amino acids long. With 3 bases removed from V and 8 bases from J, the gap between germline ends came to 10 bases. Germline assignment: CDR1 MNHEY and CDR2 SVGAGI. In nucleotides, the CDR3 is TGTGCCAGCAGTTATGGGGAACGGGAAAAACTGTTTTTT. Translation: CASSYGEREKLFF.

This clone has a single count. This chain joins TRBV4-2 and TRBJ2-3, with 10 positions matching TRBD2. The CDR3 has 16 residues. V gave up 0 bases and J gave up 6 bases; unmatched junction bases: 6. Germline CDR1 reads LGHNA; CDR2 reads YNFKEQ. Here the CDR3 reads CASSQEEREGRDTQYF. The DNA for the CDR3 is TGTGCCAGCAGCCAAGAAGAGCGGGAGGGTCGCGATACGCAGTATTTT.

The chain is built from TRBV4-1 and TRBJ2-1, with TRBD1 as a possible D gene (5 bases). This CDR3 contains 16 residues. V was pared by 4 bases and J by 7 bases, with 20 bases between. CDR1 MGHRA and CDR2 YSYEKL come from the germline V gene. CDR3 sequence (DNA): TGCGCCAGCAGCCCTAACCAGGGTATATCGATGAATGAGCAGTTCTTC. Encoded protein: CASSPNQGISMNEQFF.

This chain links TRBV19 with TRBJ2-5; weak D call: TRBD2 (5 bases). Per germline, CDR1 LNHDA and CDR2 SQIVND (reference sequence). V was shortened by 8 bases and J by 4 bases, with 14 bases between the two germline ends. The CDR3 has 13 amino acids. The CDR3 reads CASGWGVGETQYF. Written as DNA, the CDR3 is TGTGCCAGTGGGTGGGGAGTAGGAGAGACCCAGTACTTC.

V usage is TRBV15 and J usage is TRBJ2-3, with D possibly TRBD2 on 6 matching bases. Germline assignment: CDR1 LNHNV and CDR2 YYDKDF (reference sequence). The V and J ends lost 3 bases and 3 bases respectively, with 13 bases between them. This CDR3 contains 15 residues. The CDR3 is CATSSLALLTDTQYF. As DNA, the CDR3 is TGTGCCACCAGCAGCCTAGCGCTGCTGACAGATACGCAGTATTTT.

The gene calls are TRBV7-2 and TRBJ2-7; 7 bases align to TRBD2. Germline values: CDR1 SGHTA, CDR2 FQGNSA. The length of the CDR3 is 16 residues. V gave up 3 bases and J gave up 5 bases; unmatched junction bases: 13. The CDR3 is CASSLAQMGGIDEQYF. The CDR3 DNA follows: TGTGCCAGCAGCTTGGCCCAGATGGGAGGGATCGACGAGCAGTACTTC.

The J gene is TRBJ2-6, the V gene TRBV5-4; 11 bases align to TRBD1. This CDR3 contains 15 residues. V was pared by 7 bases and J by 0 bases, with 0 bases of the junction left unmatched. Germline V gene sequence: CDR1 SGHNT, CDR2 YYREEE (reference sequence). Written as DNA, the CDR3 is TGTGCCAGCGGACAGGGGGCCTCTGGGGCCAACGTCCTGACTTTC. As protein: CASGQGASGANVLTF.

This clone has a count of ten or more. This chain connects TRBV15 to TRBJ1-5; a possible D gene is TRBD1 (6 bases). The CDR3 contains 18 residues. The germline V gene encodes CDR1 LNHNV and CDR2 YYDKDF (reference sequence). V lost 0 bases, J lost 4 bases, and 19 bases lay in between. CDR3: CATSRDPWTTGYNQPQHF. In nucleotides, the CDR3 is TGTGCCACCAGCAGAGATCCCTGGACGACAGGCTATAATCAGCCCCAGCATTTT. Complete variable domain (other parts from reference TRBV15 and TRBJ1-5): DAMVIQNPRYQVTQFGKPVTLSCSQTLNHNVMYWYQQKSSQAPKLLFHYYDKDFNNEADTPDNFQSRRPNTSFCFLDIRSPGLGDTAMYLCATSRDPWTTGYNQPQHFGDGTRLSIL.

V gene TRBV7-3 combines with J gene TRBJ1-1; no reliable D call. The CDR3 runs to 13 residues. V gave up 2 bases and J gave up 5 bases, with 9 bases separating them. Germline CDR1 is SGHTA and CDR2 is FQGTGA. This CDR3 reads CASSLRDGTEAFF. CDR3 DNA: TGTGCCAGCAGCTTACGTGATGGGACTGAAGCTTTCTTT.

The chain couples TRBV15 to TRBJ2-3, with D perhaps assigned TRBD1 or TRBD2 (5 bases each). Germline-derived CDR1 and CDR2 are LNHNV and YYDKDF (reference sequence). Trimming removed 3 bases at V and 6 bases at J, with 13 bases between. The CDR3 is 14 residues long. CDR3 coding DNA: TGTGCCACCAGCAGGGGGGTGATGGAGGATACGCAGTATTTT. Translated, it gives CATSRGVMEDTQYF.

This sequence joins TRBV11-3 and TRBJ2-1; possibly TRBD1 or TRBD2 for D (5 bases each). This CDR3 contains 14 residues. With 4 bases removed from V and 8 bases from J, the gap between germline ends came to 15 bases. CDR1 SGHNT and CDR2 YENEEA come from the germline V gene. This CDR3 is CASSYDGMGDEQFF. DNA of the CDR3: TGTGCCAGCAGCTACGATGGGATGGGGGATGAGCAGTTCTTC. The variable domain in full, with the rest retrieved from reference TRBV11-3 and TRBJ2-1, is EAGVVQSPRYKIIEKKQPVAFWCNPISGHNTLYWYLQNLGQGPELLIRYENEEAVDDSQLPKDRFSAERLKGVDSTLKIQPAELGDSAVYLCASSYDGMGDEQFFGPGTRLTVL.

The rearrangement uses TRBV6-1 and TRBJ2-5; 8 bases line up with TRBD1. This CDR3 is built from 14 residues. V lost 5 bases, J lost 14 bases, and 16 bases stayed unmatched. The germline gives CDR1 MNHNS, CDR2 SASEGT. CDR3 loop: CASSSGTGFERAYF. In DNA form, the CDR3 reads TGTGCCAGCAGTTCCGGGACAGGTTTCGAGCGCGCCTACTTC.

This clone was counted only a few times. The chain combines TRBV6-5 with TRBJ2-7; unclear D gene. The CDR3 length is 11 residues. Germline loops: CDR1 MNHEY, CDR2 SVGAGI. Trimming took 6 bases from V and 7 from J, leaving 10 bases between them. CDR3 in amino acids: CASRKTWEQYF. The CDR3 region has the DNA TGTGCCAGCAGGAAGACTTGGGAGCAGTACTTC.

The chain joins TRBV28 to TRBJ2-7; D tentatively fits TRBD1 or TRBD2 (5 bases each). With 5 bases removed from V and 2 bases from J, the gap between germline ends came to 13 bases. The CDR3 is made up of 14 amino acids. Germline loops: CDR1 MDHEN, CDR2 SYDVKM. CDR3 coding DNA: TGTGCCAGCAGTAGGGGACCGAGAACCTACGAGCAGTACTTC. It codes for CASSRGPRTYEQYF.

About this clone: A single base separates this from a much larger clone, so it may be a read error. CDR3 sequence reads: CASSLDPNTEAFF. CDR3 DNA: TGTGCCAGCAGCTTAGATCCCAACACTGAAGCTTTCTTT. The rearrangement joins TRBV11-3 to TRBJ1-1; D gene unclear. The germline CDR1 and CDR2 sequences are SGHNT and YENEEA. The germline V and J ends were trimmed by 0 bases and 2 bases, with 4 bases remaining between them. The CDR3 has 13 amino acids. Drawing the rest from reference TRBV11-3 and TRBJ1-1, the complete variable domain is EAGVVQSPRYKIIEKKQPVAFWCNPISGHNTLYWYLQNLGQGPELLIRYENEEAVDDSQLPKDRFSAERLKGVDSTLKIQPAELGDSAVYLCASSLDPNTEAFFGQGTRLTVV.

The rearrangement uses TRBV25-1 and TRBJ1-3, with D maybe TRBD1 (5 bases). Germline CDR1 reads MGHDK; CDR2 reads SYGVNS. The CDR3 runs 13 residues. The V end was cut by 6 bases, the J end by 4 bases, with 10 bases between. In DNA, the CDR3 is TGTGCCAGCAGAGCAGGGCGCGGAAACACCATATATTTT. Protein product: CASRAGRGNTIYF. The variable domain in full, completed from reference TRBV25-1 and TRBJ1-3, reads EADIYQTPRYLVIGTGKKITLECSQTMGHDKMYWYQQDPGMELHLIHYSYGVNSTEKGDLSSESTVSRIRTEHFPLTLESARPSHTSQYLCASRAGRGNTIYFGEGSWLTVV.